This TCR beta chain is drawn from a study of vaccination effects on CD4 cells after COVID-19. Measured with immunoSEQ multiplex PCR; TCRdb has only the in-frame clones, and not every one. The data show some 38,000 clones, 70% to 80% seen once. CDR3 length: 16 residues. V lost 4 bases and J lost 1, with 15 bases in between. Germline V gene lookup returns CDR1 LGHNA and CDR2 YNFKEQ. This clone was picked up a small number of times. Its antigen remains unknown. Expansion with viral peptide pools was applied to antigen-specific CD4+ T cells by the ViraFEST assay prior to sequencing. On approximately day 9 of culture, CD4+ T cells were separated out. Documented for the person is a PCR-confirmed SARS-CoV-2 infection occurring between March and December 2020. PBMC cultures contained 2 million or so cells per well, roughly 10 IU/ml IL-2 and roughly 9.5 ug/ml peptides.

This specimen consisted of CD4+ T cells from PBMCs cultured with HCoV-NL63 spike peptides, obtained before COVID-19 vaccination. The TCR sequence derives from a human donor who had a prior SARS-CoV-2 infection. The chain joins TRBV4-2 to TRBJ2-3; D is tentatively TRBD1 or TRBD2 (5 bases each). The CDR3 loop reads CASSRGETLGTDTQYF. The CDR3 DNA sequence: TGTGCCAGCAGCCGAGGGGAGACTCTGGGCACAGATACGCAGTATTTT.